This T cell receptor (beta chain) was recorded in a study of cytotoxic CD8 clonotypes in ibrutinib-treated CLL. Assay: immunoSEQ multiplex PCR; the TCRdb copy retains only in-frame clones and omits some. The sample contains 52,000 or so clones, less than 85% of which appear only once. The CDR3 sequence is 15 residues long. The germline V gene encodes CDR1 SNHLY and CDR2 FYNNEI. The V gene lost 5 bases and the J gene lost 0 bases, with 13 bases spanning the gap. This rearrangement joins TRBV2 to TRBJ1-1, with a weak D call TRBD1 (6 bases). Sequenced here: PBMCs, sampled after 24 months of ibrutinib treatment. The sequence was collected from a human donor with chronic lymphocytic leukemia. The CDR3 nucleotides read TGTGCCAGCAGTCAGGGGTCTCGCCTGAACACTGAAGCTTTCTTT. Protein: CASSQGSRLNTEAFF.